This paragraph covers one T cell receptor (beta chain) sequence. In the original processing: Amplification of reference gene primers provided the estimated nucleated cell counts. Generated by immunoSEQ multiplex PCR, the TCRdb table keeps only in-frame clones and is missing some. D and trimming were read from the DNA, whereas the V and J calls and clone size are those reported in that table. This sample carries some 100,000 clones, approximately 92% of them seen once, and the ten largest clones take approximately 5.6%. The data were obtained in a study of blood T cell repertoires in COVID-19. Study overall: The origin of the acute and convalescent COVID-19 samples was the United States, Italy and Spain. The cDNA or gDNA used as material had been derived from T cells, B-cell-depleted T cells, or PBMCs.

With 4 bases removed from V and 2 bases from J, the gap between germline ends came to 11 bases. CDR1 and CDR2 (germline): SQVTM, ANQGSEA. The CDR3 is 13 amino acids. This sequence joins TRBV29-1 and TRBJ2-5; D may be TRBD2 (5 bases). Sequencing was carried out using peripheral blood. This receptor was taken from a woman over 75 with active COVID-19. CDR3 DNA: TGCAGCGTTGGGGTAGCGCGGCAAGAGACCCAGTACTTC. Translation gives CSVGVARQETQYF.